The present T cell receptor beta chain was sequenced within a study of blood T cell repertoires in COVID-19. The overall study: PBMCs, B-cell-depleted T cells, or T cells were the source of the cDNA or gDNA that made up the material.

Germline V gene sequence: CDR1 SGHRS, CDR2 YFSETQ. The CDR3 spans 16 residues. Germline trimming cut 4 bases from V and 10 bases from J; bases unmatched to any gene: 14. Profiled with immunoSEQ multiplex PCR; TCRdb holds only in-frame clones, not every one. Of some 250,000 clones in the sample, around 90% were seen once. The chain is built from TRBV5-1 and TRBJ1-6; 7 bases map to TRBD1. The source is a human donor in a cohort exposed to, infected with or recovered from COVID-19 (not recorded which). The donor label of this sample is uncertain. Specimen: PBMCs or T cells enriched from blood (not recorded which). The CDR3 sequence is CASSQGGRQEVSPLHF. The CDR3 DNA reads as TGCGCCAGCAGCCAGGGGGGTAGGCAGGAAGTATCACCCCTCCACTTT.